The rows below give T cell receptor beta chains drawn from one sample of a study of CD8+ T cells in alopecia areata. The repertoire was sequenced with immunoSEQ multiplex PCR; TCRdb's copy has only in-frame clones and lacks some. The sample has around 270,000 clones, 58% seen once. The material was CD4+ T cells sorted from blood, obtained at week 24, from a patient treated with tofacitinib. The source of these receptors is a human donor with alopecia areata. Each CDR3 is given without its conserved first and last residue.

cdr3_length | j_call | v_call | cdr3_aa
11 | TRBJ1-5 | TRBV27 | ASSLVSNQPQH
10 | TRBJ2-3 | TRBV7-2 | ASSFSTDTQY
13 | TRBJ2-7 | TRBV10-3 | ASLPGQGRLYEQY
12 | TRBJ2-5 | TRBV5-1 | ASSFKDRIETQY
11 | TRBJ2-2 | TRBV11-2 | ASSTGNTGELF
9 | TRBJ2-5 | TRBV6-6 | ASSYRETQY
12 | TRBJ1-1 | TRBV2 | ASSEALPGTEAF
13 | TRBJ2-2 | TRBV28 | ASSLLTGVSGELF
15 | TRBJ2-1 | TRBV10-3 | AIRSLVGRGGSNEQF
12 | TRBJ2-3 | TRBV9 | ASSFRVTADTQY
14 | TRBJ2-7 | TRBV27 | ASSFLIAGTPYEQY
12 | TRBJ1-1 | TRBV28 | ASRARGANTEAF
12 | TRBJ2-7 | TRBV30 | AWIGQGISYEQY
13 | TRBJ2-5 | TRBV7-2 | ASSQRDRVSETQY
10 | TRBJ1-1 | TRBV5-1 | ASSLGAAEAF